What follows are 14 T cell receptor beta chains derived from one specimen sequenced in a study of blood T cell repertoires in COVID-19. The data were produced by immunoSEQ multiplex PCR, yet TCRdb's version contains in-frame clones alone and is incomplete. The sample shows under 200,000 clones, just under 80% of them seen only once. The sequenced material came from peripheral blood. All receptors derive from a man aged 65-85 years with active or convalescent COVID-19.

This clone was detected only once. This rearrangement joins TRBV7-9 to TRBJ2-3; 8 nucleotides align to TRBD1. Germline CDR1 SEHNR, CDR2 FQNEAQ (reference sequence). J was trimmed by 4 bases and V by 5 bases; bases with no gene match: 5. CDR3 length: 14 amino acids. CDR3 coding DNA: TGTGCCAGCAGCACGGACAGGGTCCCAGATACGCAGTATTTT. Translation gives CASSTDRVPDTQYF.

V is TRBV5-1 and J is TRBJ1-6, with D unresolved. Trimming pared 0 bases from V and 13 bases from J, leaving 17 bases between. Per germline, CDR1 SGHRS and CDR2 YFSETQ. The CDR3 is 15 amino acids. The chain's CDR3 is CASSLGSGGLFPLHF. CDR3 nucleotide sequence: TGCGCCAGCAGCTTGGGTAGCGGCGGACTTTTTCCCCTCCACTTT.

V and J are TRBV3-1 (or the pseudogene TRBV3-2) and TRBJ1-5, with a possible D match to TRBD1 (5 bases). The germline gives CDR1 LGHDT, CDR2 YNNKEL (reference sequence). CDR3 length: 15 residues. V dropped 0 bases and J dropped 3 bases, with 9 bases sitting between them. The CDR3 loop reads CASSQDGGINQPQHF. CDR3 in DNA: TGTGCCAGCAGCCAAGATGGGGGGATCAATCAGCCCCAGCATTTT.

The CDR3 loop is CASSLRVAGASDTQYF. The CDR3, as DNA: TGTGCCAGCAGCTTACGGGTAGCGGGAGCTTCAGATACGCAGTATTTT. V gene TRBV11-2 combines with J gene TRBJ2-3; 9 bases line up with TRBD2. Germline V lookup: CDR1 SGHAT, CDR2 FQNNGV. This CDR3 region has 16 residues. The trim removed 2 bases at V and 4 bases at J, leaving 7 bases unmatched.

The chain links TRBV5-6 to TRBJ1-3; D unresolved. V was cut by 0 bases and J by 1 base, with 11 bases left in between. This CDR3 region has 16 residues. Germline V gives CDR1 SGHDT, CDR2 YYEEEE. The DNA of the CDR3 is TGTGCCAGCAGCTTGGGGCGGAGCGAGTCTGGAAACACCATATATTTT. It encodes CASSLGRSESGNTIYF.

This clone was recorded a few times. V gene TRBV3-1 (or the pseudogene TRBV3-2) combines with J gene TRBJ1-1; weak D call: TRBD1 (6 bases). The ends were cut back, 4 bases at V and 3 bases at J, with 12 bases in the middle. This CDR3 is 14 amino acids long. Germline V lookup: CDR1 LGHDT, CDR2 YNNKEL (reference sequence). CDR3 sequence: CASSLGAGDTEAFF. CDR3 nucleotide sequence: TGTGCCAGCAGCCTGGGGGCGGGGGACACTGAAGCTTTCTTT.

This clone occurred a few times. This chain joins TRBV2 and TRBJ2-3, with 9 bases matching TRBD2. Germline values: CDR1 SNHLY, CDR2 FYNNEI. Trimming cost V 5 bases and J 1 base; bases outside gene matches: 4. The CDR3 covers 15 residues. As DNA, the CDR3 is TGTGCCAGCAGTTCCGCGGGGGGGGGCACAGATACGCAGTATTTT. Its translation: CASSSAGGGTDTQYF. The whole variable domain, filled in from reference TRBV2 and TRBJ2-3, reads EPEVTQTPSHQVTQMGQEVILRCVPISNHLYFYWYRQILGQKVEFLVSFYNNEISEKSEIFDDQFSVERPDGSNFTLKIRSTKLEDSAMYFCASSSAGGGTDTQYFGPGTRLTVL.

This clone was seen just once. The chain employs TRBV7-8 and TRBJ1-1, with 7 bases aligning to TRBD1. Germline V gives CDR1 SGHVS, CDR2 FQNEAQ. The J segment lost 6 bases and the V segment lost 1 base, leaving 2 bases of the junction unmatched. This CDR3 is 13 amino acids long. The CDR3 sequence is CASSLGGQPEAFF. DNA for the CDR3: TGTGCCAGCAGCTTAGGGGGACAGCCTGAAGCTTTCTTT.

As for this clone: The germline gene is not matched at one end of the junction; a read error may be the cause. The CDR3 region has the DNA TGTGCCAGCAGCTACGCCCTAGGAGGGCATGCAGGAAATTTT. The encoded protein is CASSYALGGHAGNF. The chain links TRBV11-2 to TRBJ2-3; tentative D call: TRBD2 (6 bases). CDR1 SGHAT and CDR2 FQNNGV come from the germline V gene. This CDR3 contains 14 residues.

This clone has a handful of counts. The CDR3 region has the DNA TGTGCCAGCAGCTCGGGACAGGGGGATGAAGCTTTCTTT. Protein: CASSSGQGDEAFF. This rearrangement joins TRBV7-8 to TRBJ1-1, with 11 bases matching TRBD1. Germline CDR1 is SGHVS and CDR2 is FQNEAQ. Unmatched junction bases numbered 2, after V lost 4 bases and J lost 7 bases. This CDR3 is 13 amino acids long.

This clone is a singleton in its sample. The chain couples TRBV9 to TRBJ1-2; 9 bases are a match to TRBD1. The CDR3 is made up of 18 amino acids. The germline gives CDR1 SGDLS, CDR2 YYNGEE. With 4 bases clipped from V and 4 bases from J, the junction kept 17 bases outside the gene matches. The chain's CDR3 is CASSPSATGTQGAYGYTF. The CDR3 DNA is TGTGCCAGCAGCCCGAGCGCTACCGGGACACAGGGGGCCTATGGCTACACCTTC.

The rearrangement uses TRBV7-6 and TRBJ2-1; 10 positions agree with TRBD1. CDR1 SGHVS and CDR2 FNYEAQ come from the germline V gene. The junction had 12 bases not matched to a gene; V was cut back by 8 bases and J by 5 bases. The CDR3 runs 16 residues. The DNA of the CDR3 is TGTGCCAGCTCCGGGACAGGGGTGGGGATCCACAATGAGCAGTTCTTC. Translation: CASSGTGVGIHNEQFF.

This chain uses TRBV12-5 with TRBJ2-1; 9 nucleotides agree with TRBD2. The V and J ends lost 6 bases and 12 bases, in that order; junction bases with no gene match: 18. This CDR3 has 16 residues. The germline V gene encodes CDR1 LGHNT and CDR2 FRNRAP. CDR3 sequence: CASGSAVGAGGHVQFF. As DNA, the CDR3 is TGTGCTAGTGGATCCGCGGTTGGGGCGGGAGGGCATGTGCAGTTCTTC.

The chain combines TRBV5-4 with TRBJ2-5, with D possibly being TRBD1 (5 bases). Trimming left V 3 bases short and J 4 bases short, with 13 bases between. The CDR3 consists of 14 residues. The germline V gene encodes CDR1 SGHNT and CDR2 YYREEE (reference sequence). The CDR3 spells CASSSSQGVETQYF. For the CDR3, the DNA is TGTGCCAGCAGCTCGTCCCAGGGCGTAGAGACCCAGTACTTC.